These 12 T cell receptor beta chains share one sample of origin, sequenced in a study of cytomegalovirus exposure and HLA in healthy donors. The study ran its PCR with 60 Vbeta and 13 Jbeta primers. Data came from immunoSEQ multiplex PCR; TCRdb stores just in-frame clones and leaves some out. The sample consists of more than 80,000 clones, less than 85% of them appearing once. Source material: PBMCs. These receptors all stem from a man aged 55 to 69 in good health and CMV-seronegative.

The V gene is TRBV18, the J gene TRBJ1-2; D might be TRBD1 (6 bases). Trimming took off 6 bases at V and 7 bases at J, with 18 bases between the two ends. The CDR3 is 14 residues long. Germline V gives CDR1 KGHSH, CDR2 LQKENI. For the CDR3, the DNA is TGTGCCAGCTCTCCCAACAGGGCTGTCCTTGGCTACACCTTC. As protein: CASSPNRAVLGYTF.

The V gene is TRBV5-4, the J gene TRBJ1-2; 7 nucleotides match TRBD1. In germline, CDR1 is SGHNT, CDR2 YYREEE (reference sequence). The ends lost 4 bases at V and 10 bases at J; junction bases unmatched: 10. The CDR3 extends over 13 amino acids. The CDR3 bases are TGTGCCAGCAGCCAAGGACAGGATCCTATCTACACCTTC. Translation gives CASSQGQDPIYTF.

The rearrangement links TRBV7-9 to TRBJ2-7; 7 bases are a match to TRBD2. From germline, CDR1 is SEHNR and CDR2 FQNEAQ (reference sequence). The CDR3 runs to 13 residues. The V segment lost 7 bases and the J segment 4 bases; nucleotides outside the gene matches: 7. This CDR3 reads CASTGAGDYEQYF. CDR3 nucleotide sequence: TGTGCCAGCACTGGGGCGGGGGATTACGAGCAGTACTTC.

The genes are TRBV25-1 and TRBJ2-7; possible D gene TRBD1, 6 bases. The germline V and J ends were trimmed by 6 bases and 3 bases, with 12 bases remaining between them. The germline CDR1 and CDR2 sequences are MGHDK and SYGVNS. This CDR3 is 13 amino acids long. CDR3 sequence: CASSSGHRYEQYF. The DNA for the CDR3 is TGTGCCAGCAGCTCGGGACACCGCTACGAGCAGTACTTC.

The chain employs TRBV14 and TRBJ1-2; TRBD1 is a possible D gene (5 bases). The V and J ends lost 3 bases and 4 bases respectively, with 15 bases between them. The CDR3 runs 15 residues. Per the germline V gene, CDR1 is SGHDN and CDR2 is FVKESK. CDR3 in amino acids: CASSHRGTRFYGYTF. The CDR3 nucleotides read TGTGCCAGCAGCCACCGGGGGACCCGGTTCTATGGCTACACCTTC.

This chain uses TRBV5-4 with TRBJ2-7, with TRBD2 matching 8 bases. Germline V gene lookup returns CDR1 SGHNT and CDR2 YYREEE (reference sequence). The CDR3 length is 15 residues. Unmatched junction bases numbered 11, after V lost 2 bases and J lost 7 bases. The CDR3: CASSFREGLSGEQYV. The CDR3 bases are TGTGCCAGCAGCTTTCGGGAGGGGCTATCGGGAGAGCAGTACGTC.

The chain joins TRBV29-1 to TRBJ2-2, with 13 bases that match TRBD2. CDR3 length: 14 residues. Germline V CDR1 and CDR2: SQVTM, ANQGSEA. V lost 7 bases and J lost 5; bases outside the gene matches: 4. The CDR3 spells CSAETSGGTGELFF. In DNA, the CDR3 is TGCAGCGCAGAGACTAGCGGGGGGACCGGGGAGCTGTTTTTT.

J is TRBJ2-1 and V is TRBV9; 9 bases are a match to TRBD2. This CDR3 region has 15 residues. The germline V gene encodes CDR1 SGDLS and CDR2 YYNGEE. With 1 base clipped from V and 7 bases from J, the junction kept 6 bases outside the gene matches. CDR3 in amino acids: CASSVSSGGRNEQFF. CDR3 coding DNA: TGTGCCAGCAGCGTAAGCAGCGGGGGGAGAAATGAGCAGTTCTTC.

Only one count was recorded for this clone. This chain connects TRBV2 to TRBJ2-5; TRBD2 matches 8 bases. Germline V gives CDR1 SNHLY, CDR2 FYNNEI. V was clipped by 4 bases and J by 5 bases; unmatched bases: 9. CDR3 length: 15 residues. The CDR3 reads CASSAQGSGVETQYF. The CDR3 coding sequence is TGTGCCAGCAGTGCCCAGGGTAGCGGGGTCGAGACCCAGTACTTC.

The chain carries TRBV7-3 and TRBJ2-1, with D possibly TRBD1 on 7 matching bases. The CDR3 is 14 amino acids. Germline V lookup: CDR1 SGHTA, CDR2 FQGTGA. V was shortened by 3 bases and J by 8 bases, with 14 bases between the two germline ends. CDR3 nucleotide sequence: TGTGCCAGCAGCTTCAATACAGGGGAGGATGAGCAGTTCTTC. It yields the protein CASSFNTGEDEQFF.

The CDR3 DNA is TGTGCCAGCACCGGGGGGAGGTACAATGAGCAGTTCTTC. This sequence encodes CASTGGRYNEQFF. The gene calls are TRBV28 and TRBJ2-1, with 7 nucleotides matching TRBD2. The V segment lost 7 bases and the J segment 4 bases; nucleotides outside the gene matches: 4. The CDR3 has 13 amino acids. Germline assignment: CDR1 MDHEN and CDR2 SYDVKM.

This chain links TRBV6-4 with TRBJ2-2, with 7 bases that match TRBD1. The CDR3 sequence is 14 residues long. Unmatched junction bases numbered 4, after V lost 6 bases and J lost 3 bases. CDR1 is MRHNA and CDR2 is SNTAGT in the germline V gene. The CDR3 DNA reads as TGTGCCAGCAGCGTTGACAGGGACACCGGGGAGCTGTTTTTT. Translation: CASSVDRDTGELFF.